Listed here are 27 T cell receptor beta chains from one sample, sequenced in a study of blood T cells in healthy people across ages (dated by TCRdb to between 2014 and 2016). The receptor library was made with 5' RACE. TCRdb names Illumina HiSeq 2500 as the instrument used. A second PCR of about 7 to 12 cycles was performed with a sample-barcoded 5' primer and a J-beta primer mix. TCRdb reworked the public reads: Q25 trimming with fastp, MiXCR clone assembly, productive beta chains retained. For every CDR3 protein sequence, its rows merge into one entry that carries the most common genes and DNA. The sample data list 380,000 or so distinct CDR3 sequences, and approximately 51% of these were observed just once. The leading ten clones occupy about 54% of the sample. The sample comprised blood. These receptors originate from a man aged 55 to 70 in good health.

This clonotype was picked up many times. The V call is TRBV7-2, the J call TRBJ2-1, with D unclear. Looked up from germline, CDR1 is SGHTA and CDR2 is FQGNSA. The germline V and J ends were trimmed by 4 bases and 10 bases, with 14 bases remaining between them. The CDR3 is made up of 13 amino acids. DNA of the CDR3: TGTGCCAGCAGCTATCTACCCTGGTCGGAGCAGTTCTTC. This sequence encodes CASSYLPWSEQFF.

This clonotype was counted a few times. Possible read error: a much larger clone is one base away. CDR3 in DNA: TGTGCCAGCAGTTACGCTAGCAACCAAGAGACCCAGTACTTC. This gives the protein CASSYASNQETQYF. The V and J genes are TRBV6-5 and TRBJ2-5, with D perhaps matching TRBD2 (5 bases). The germline V gene encodes CDR1 MNHEY and CDR2 SVGAGI. V dropped 2 bases and J dropped 0 bases, with 7 bases sitting between them. The CDR3 runs to 14 residues.

V gene TRBV6-5 combines with J gene TRBJ1-6; D uncertain. CDR3 length: 15 amino acids. Germline-derived CDR1 and CDR2 are MNHEY and SVGAGI. V shed 2 bases and J shed 5 bases, with 10 bases lying between them. CDR3 protein: CASSYRGFNNSPLHF. The DNA of the CDR3 is TGTGCCAGCAGTTACAGAGGGTTCAATAATTCACCCCTCCACTTT.

The V and J genes are TRBV13 and TRBJ2-5; D may be TRBD2 (6 bases). With the DNA end fitting TRBJ2-7 better, the J assignment may be wrong. CDR3 length equals 15 residues. Per germline, CDR1 PRHDT and CDR2 FYEKMQ (reference sequence). CDR3 in amino acids: CASSRTGTEAYEQYF. CDR3 nucleotides: TGTGCCAGCTCTAGAACCGGGACTGAAGCTTACGAGCAGTACTTC.

V gene TRBV6-5 combines with J gene TRBJ2-7; 8 nucleotides agree with TRBD1. The CDR3 runs 13 residues. The ends lost 6 bases at V and 5 bases at J; junction bases unmatched: 6. Germline loops: CDR1 MNHEY, CDR2 SVGAGI. In DNA form, the CDR3 reads TGTGCCAGCAGGGGACAGGTTATCCACGAGCAGTACTTC. It translates to CASRGQVIHEQYF.

Remarks on this clonotype: Just one base apart from a much larger clone, this may be a read error. This chain links TRBV7-2 with TRBJ2-7; D remains ambiguous. CDR1 and CDR2 (germline): SGHTA, FQGNSA. The CDR3 has 14 amino acids. The CDR3 nucleotides read TGTGCCGGCAGCCAGGCCTTCTACTCCTACGAGCAGTACTTC. Translation gives CAGSQAFYSYEQYF.

A single count supports this clonotype. A much larger clonotype is one base distant, so this may be a read error. The genes are TRBV20-1 and TRBJ2-1; no clear D. Trimming removed 3 bases from V and 3 bases from J, with 6 bases in between. The CDR3 extends over 12 amino acids. Germline V CDR1 and CDR2: DFQATT, SNEGSKA (reference sequence). The CDR3 DNA sequence: TGCAGTGCTAGTAGCTACTACAATGAGCAGTTCTTC. As protein: CSASSYYNEQFF.

There are a few counts of this clonotype. Being one base from a much bigger clone, this may be a read error. The genes are TRBV29-1 and TRBJ2-5, with 13 bases identical to TRBD2. The end of the DNA is better explained by TRBJ2-7, so the J call may be wrong. CDR1 and CDR2 from the germline V gene are SQVTM and ANQGSEA. This CDR3 is built from 13 residues. The CDR3 DNA follows: TGCAGCGTTGCCGGGACTAGCGGGATCGAGCAGTACTTC. It encodes CSVAGTSGIEQYF.

A word on this clonotype: One end of the junction is discordant with germline, which a read error may explain. The chain carries TRBV7-2 and TRBJ2-4, with a tentative D call TRBD1 (5 bases). There are 14 residues in the CDR3. The germline V gene has CDR1 SGHTA and CDR2 FQGNSA. CDR3 nucleotides: TGTGCCAGCAGCTCAGGACGGACATCAAACATTCGGTACTTC. It codes for CASSSGRTSNIRYF.

Only one count was recorded for this clonotype. At one of its ends the junction is not consistent with the germline gene, which may arise from a read error. This sequence joins TRBV20-1 and TRBJ2-3, with TRBD2 matching 7 bases. Germline CDR1 is DFQATT and CDR2 is SNEGSKA (reference sequence). The length of the CDR3 is 12 residues. This CDR3 reads CSTSVDTDTRYF. The CDR3 DNA sequence: TGCAGTACTAGCGTAGACACAGATACGCGGTATTTT.

V and J are TRBV4-1 and TRBJ1-1; D uncertain. Per the germline V gene, CDR1 is MGHRA and CDR2 is YSYEKL. V was shortened by 0 bases and J by 5 bases, with 7 bases between the two germline ends. This CDR3 contains 13 residues. The CDR3 nucleotides read TGCGCCAGCAGCCAAGATCCGGGGACTGAAGCTTTCTTT. This sequence encodes CASSQDPGTEAFF.

This clonotype has only a few counts. V is TRBV20-1 and J is TRBJ1-5; D unclear. V lost 0 bases and J lost 0, with 12 bases in between. Germline-derived CDR1 and CDR2 are DFQATT and SNEGSKA (reference sequence). This CDR3 contains 16 residues. As DNA, the CDR3 is TGCAGTGCTAGAGATATGGGCAGATATAGCAATCAGCCCCAGCATTTT. Amino acid sequence: CSARDMGRYSNQPQHF.

This clonotype has just one count. The V call is TRBV28, the J call TRBJ1-4; D might be TRBD1 (5 bases). Germline V gene data show CDR1 as MDHEN and CDR2 as SYDVKM. The germline V and J ends were trimmed by 1 base and 7 bases, with 13 bases remaining between them. CDR3 length equals 15 residues. The CDR3 is CASSLYQGRGEKLFF. The CDR3 bases are TGTGCCAGCAGTTTATACCAGGGAAGGGGTGAAAAACTGTTTTTT. Combining the CDR3 with reference TRBV28 and TRBJ1-4 gives the whole variable domain DVKVTQSSRYLVKRTGEKVFLECVQDMDHENMFWYRQDPGLGLRLIYFSYDVKMKEKGDIPEGYSVSREKKERFSLILESASTNQTSMYLCASSLYQGRGEKLFFGSGTQLSVL.

This chain links TRBV7-2 with TRBJ2-7; TRBD2 aligns across 14 bases. Trimming took 4 bases from V and 5 from J; bases not matched to a gene: 7. Germline-derived CDR1 and CDR2 are SGHTA and FQGNSA. The CDR3 totals 16 residues. The CDR3 sequence is CASSYGTSGRANEQYF. The CDR3 DNA is TGTGCCAGCAGCTACGGGACTAGCGGGAGAGCCAACGAGCAGTACTTC.

The chain employs TRBV11-2 and TRBJ2-1; D remains ambiguous. CDR1 and CDR2 from the germline V gene are SGHAT and FQNNGV. The CDR3 runs to 14 residues. Between the trimmed V and J ends, which lost 2 bases and 10 bases, there was a span of 15 bases. The CDR3 region is CASSLSTPGFEQFF. CDR3 in DNA: TGTGCCAGCAGCTTATCCACACCCGGTTTCGAGCAGTTCTTC.

The rearrangement uses TRBV7-2 and TRBJ2-7; D might be TRBD1 (5 bases). The CDR3 spans 15 residues. Trimming took 4 bases from V and 5 from J, leaving 18 bases between them. Per germline, CDR1 SGHTA and CDR2 FQGNSA. The CDR3 loop is CTSSSLGQGTDEQYF. For the CDR3, the DNA is TGTACCAGCAGCTCCCTCGGGCAGGGAACCGACGAGCAGTACTTC.

The rearrangement joins TRBV15 to TRBJ2-5; maybe TRBD2 (6 bases). With the DNA end fitting TRBJ2-7 better, the J assignment may be wrong. Germline V lookup: CDR1 LNHNV, CDR2 YYDKDF (reference sequence). The CDR3 sequence is 17 residues long. The CDR3 is CATSPEPTGLLASEQYF. The CDR3, as DNA: TGTGCCACCAGCCCGGAACCTACGGGACTCCTCGCCTCCGAGCAGTACTTC.

This clonotype was seen a handful of times. The V and J genes are TRBV20-1 and TRBJ1-2, with 7 bases that match TRBD1. The CDR3 contains 13 residues. Losses at the gene ends were 5 bases for V and 6 bases for J; bases not matched to a gene: 9. Germline lookup yields CDR1 DFQATT and CDR2 SNEGSKA (reference sequence). CDR3 bases: TGCAGTGCTGACACACAGGGGTTTAATGGCTACACCTTC. This encodes CSADTQGFNGYTF.

This rearrangement joins TRBV27 to TRBJ2-1; the match to TRBD1 covers 7 bases. The DNA matches TRBJ2-7 better at its end, which makes the J call doubtful. This CDR3 spans 13 amino acids. Per germline, CDR1 MNHEY and CDR2 SMNVEV (reference sequence). The CDR3 spells CASSRGQSREQYF. The CDR3 DNA follows: TGTGCCAGCAGTAGGGGACAGTCTAGAGAGCAGTACTTC.

Concerning this clonotype itself: A read error may be the cause here, since a much bigger clone is one base away. The V and J genes are TRBV5-1 and TRBJ2-3, with 10 bases identical to TRBD2. This CDR3 is 16 amino acids long. After removal of 2 bases from V and 4 bases from J, the junction contained 7 bases not matched to a gene. The germline gives CDR1 SGHRS, CDR2 YFSETQ. The chain's CDR3 is CASSFPSGGTADTQYF. As DNA, the CDR3 is TGCGCCAGCAGCTTCCCTAGCGGGGGCACAGCAGATACGCAGTATTTT.

The V and J genes are TRBV2 and TRBJ2-1, with 9 bases fitting TRBD1. J lost 6 bases, V lost 10 bases, and 4 bases had no gene match. CDR1 and CDR2 from the germline V gene are SNHLY and FYNNEI. CDR3 length: 12 amino acids. DNA of the CDR3: TGTGCCACTAAGACAGGGGGCAATGAGCAGTTCTTC. Translated, it gives CATKTGGNEQFF.

In this sample, this clonotype turned up many times. The genes are TRBV20-1 and TRBJ1-5; D ambiguous. From germline, CDR1 is DFQATT and CDR2 SNEGSKA (reference sequence). The CDR3 sequence is 15 residues long. V was shortened by 4 bases and J by 6 bases, with 19 bases between the two germline ends. The CDR3: CSAIEGLLSGQPQHF. The DNA for the CDR3 is TGCAGTGCTATTGAGGGTCTTCTTTCGGGTCAGCCCCAGCATTTT.

This clonotype was detected ten times or more. This chain links TRBV7-2 with TRBJ2-3, with 7 bases lining up with TRBD2. V gave up 1 base and J gave up 2 bases; unmatched junction bases: 9. CDR1 and CDR2 from the germline V gene are SGHTA and FQGNSA. The CDR3 sequence is 17 residues long. CDR3 residues: CASSLGPAGLTTDTQYF. The CDR3 DNA is TGTGCCAGCAGCTTAGGGCCAGCGGGGCTGACCACAGATACGCAGTATTTT.

This clonotype was found a few times. The gene calls are TRBV28 and TRBJ2-7, with 7 bases identical to TRBD1. Germline V gene data show CDR1 as MDHEN and CDR2 as SYDVKM. CDR3 length equals 13 residues. V trimming: 6 bases; J trimming: 2 bases; junction bases outside the gene matches: 4. The DNA for the CDR3 is TGTGCCAGCAGGACCGGGACAGCCTACGAGCAGTACTTC. Its protein is CASRTGTAYEQYF. Based on the CDR3 plus reference TRBV28 and TRBJ2-7, the full variable domain is DVKVTQSSRYLVKRTGEKVFLECVQDMDHENMFWYRQDPGLGLRLIYFSYDVKMKEKGDIPEGYSVSREKKERFSLILESASTNQTSMYLCASRTGTAYEQYFGPGTRLTVT.

The genes are TRBV9 and TRBJ2-2; no reliable D call. Germline values: CDR1 SGDLS, CDR2 YYNGEE. Trimming shortened V by 8 bases and J by 4 bases, and 15 bases separated the two germline ends. This CDR3 has 14 amino acids. The CDR3 DNA follows: TGTGCCAGTGGCCGGGTCTTGGGCACCGGGGAGCTGTTTTTT. Translated: CASGRVLGTGELFF.

The J gene is TRBJ1-6, the V gene TRBV12-3 or TRBV12-4, with 8 nucleotides matching TRBD1. The CDR3 runs to 15 residues. V lost 3 bases and J lost 14; bases outside the gene matches: 12. The CDR3 DNA reads TGTGCCAGCAGTTTGGGCAGGGGGCTCCAGGGGACCCTCCACTTT. Translated, it gives CASSLGRGLQGTLHF.

This clonotype came up many times. The chain carries TRBV25-1 and TRBJ2-1; the D is unclear. Trimming cost V 1 base and J 7 bases, with 5 bases left between them. Germline CDR1 MGHDK, CDR2 SYGVNS. The CDR3 consists of 12 residues. CDR3 in amino acids: CASSEWLNEQFF. For the CDR3, the DNA is TGTGCCAGCAGTGAATGGTTGAATGAGCAGTTCTTC.